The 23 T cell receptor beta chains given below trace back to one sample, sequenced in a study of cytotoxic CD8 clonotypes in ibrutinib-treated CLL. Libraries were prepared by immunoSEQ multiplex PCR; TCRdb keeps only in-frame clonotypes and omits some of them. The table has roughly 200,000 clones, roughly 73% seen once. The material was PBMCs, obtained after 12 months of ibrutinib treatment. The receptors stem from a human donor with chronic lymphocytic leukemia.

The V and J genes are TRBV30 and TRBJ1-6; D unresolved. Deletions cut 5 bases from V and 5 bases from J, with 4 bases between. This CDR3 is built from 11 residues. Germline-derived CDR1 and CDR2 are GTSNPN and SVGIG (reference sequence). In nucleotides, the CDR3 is TGTGCCTGGCGGGATAATTCACCCCTCCACTTT. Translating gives CAWRDNSPLHF. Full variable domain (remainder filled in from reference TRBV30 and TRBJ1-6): SQTIHQWPATLVQPVGSPLSLECTVEGTSNPNLYWYRQAAGRGLQLLFYSVGIGQISSEVPQNLSASRPQDRQFILSSKKLLLSDSGFYLCAWRDNSPLHFGNGTRLTVT.

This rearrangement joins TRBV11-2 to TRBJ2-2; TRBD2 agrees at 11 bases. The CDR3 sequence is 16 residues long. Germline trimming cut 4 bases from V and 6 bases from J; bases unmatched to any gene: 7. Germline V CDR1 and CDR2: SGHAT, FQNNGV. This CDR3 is CASSSRLAGRPGELFF. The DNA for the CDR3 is TGTGCCAGCAGCTCCCGACTAGCGGGGAGGCCCGGGGAGCTGTTTTTT. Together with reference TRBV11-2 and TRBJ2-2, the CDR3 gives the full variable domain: EAGVAQSPRYKIIEKRQSVAFWCNPISGHATLYWYQQILGQGPKLLIQFQNNGVVDDSQLPKDRFSAERLKGVDSTLKIQPAKLEDSAVYLCASSSRLAGRPGELFFGEGSRLTVL.

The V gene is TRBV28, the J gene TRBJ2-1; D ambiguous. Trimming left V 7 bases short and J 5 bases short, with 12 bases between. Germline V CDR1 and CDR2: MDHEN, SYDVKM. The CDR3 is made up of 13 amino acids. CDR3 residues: CASIRPDDNEQFF. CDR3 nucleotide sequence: TGTGCCAGCATTAGGCCAGACGACAATGAGCAGTTCTTC.

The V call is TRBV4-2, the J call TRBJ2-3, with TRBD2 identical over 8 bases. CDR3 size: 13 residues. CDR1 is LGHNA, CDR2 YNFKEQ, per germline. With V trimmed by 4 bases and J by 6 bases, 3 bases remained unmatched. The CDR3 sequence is CASSRTSGDTQYF. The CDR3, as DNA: TGTGCCAGCAGCCGAACTAGCGGTGATACGCAGTATTTT.

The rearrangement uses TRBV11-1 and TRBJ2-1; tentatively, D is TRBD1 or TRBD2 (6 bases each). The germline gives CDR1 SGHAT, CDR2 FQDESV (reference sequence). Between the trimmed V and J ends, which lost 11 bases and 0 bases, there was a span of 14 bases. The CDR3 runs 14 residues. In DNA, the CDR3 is TGTGCCGTAGAAAGGGGGGACTCCTACAATGAGCAGTTCTTC. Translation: CAVERGDSYNEQFF. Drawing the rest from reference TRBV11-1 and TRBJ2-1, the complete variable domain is EAEVAQSPRYKITEKSQAVAFWCDPISGHATLYWYRQILGQGPELLVQFQDESVVDDSQLPKDRFSAERLKGVDSTLKIQPAELGDSAMYLCAVERGDSYNEQFFGPGTRLTVL.

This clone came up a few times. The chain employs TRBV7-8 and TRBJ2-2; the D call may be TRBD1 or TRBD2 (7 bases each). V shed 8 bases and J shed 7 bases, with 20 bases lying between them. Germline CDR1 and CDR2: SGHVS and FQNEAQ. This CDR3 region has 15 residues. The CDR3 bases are TGTGCCAGCCGGGGGGCACAGGGGCGGGTCGGGGAGCTGTTTTTT. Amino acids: CASRGAQGRVGELFF. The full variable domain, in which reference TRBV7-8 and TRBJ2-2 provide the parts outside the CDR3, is GAGVSQSPRYKVAKRGQDVALRCDPISGHVSLFWYQQALGQGPEFLTYFQNEAQLDKSGLPSDRFFAERPEGSVSTLKIQRTQQEDSAVYLCASRGAQGRVGELFFGEGSRLTVL.

The CDR3 DNA follows: TGTGCCAGCAGCCCCAGGACGGGGGGCGAGACCCAGTACTTC. The encoded protein is CASSPRTGGETQYF. This chain connects TRBV7-6 to TRBJ2-5; TRBD2 might be the D (7 bases). This CDR3 has 14 amino acids. V shed 5 bases and J shed 5 bases, with 15 bases lying between them. Germline assignment: CDR1 SGHVS and CDR2 FNYEAQ.

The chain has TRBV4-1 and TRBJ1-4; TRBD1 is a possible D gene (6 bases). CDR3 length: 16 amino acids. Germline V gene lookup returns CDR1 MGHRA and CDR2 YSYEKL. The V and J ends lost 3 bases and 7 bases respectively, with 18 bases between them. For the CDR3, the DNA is TGCGCCAGCAGCCAGTCTCCCGGGACATCTTTTGAAAAACTGTTTTTT. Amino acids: CASSQSPGTSFEKLFF.

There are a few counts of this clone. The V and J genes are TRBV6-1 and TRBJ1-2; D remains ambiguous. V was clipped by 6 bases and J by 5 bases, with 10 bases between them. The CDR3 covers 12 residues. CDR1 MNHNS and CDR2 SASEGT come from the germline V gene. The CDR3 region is CASRRFGYGYTF. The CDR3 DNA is TGTGCCAGCAGGAGATTTGGGTATGGCTACACCTTC.

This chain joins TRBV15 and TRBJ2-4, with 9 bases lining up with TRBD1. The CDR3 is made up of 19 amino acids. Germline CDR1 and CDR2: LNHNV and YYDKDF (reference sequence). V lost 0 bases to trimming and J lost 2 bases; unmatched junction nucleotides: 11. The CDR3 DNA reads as TGTGCCACCAGCAGAGATAGTGCTGGAGACAGGGGGACCAAAAACATTCAGTACTTC. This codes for CATSRDSAGDRGTKNIQYF.

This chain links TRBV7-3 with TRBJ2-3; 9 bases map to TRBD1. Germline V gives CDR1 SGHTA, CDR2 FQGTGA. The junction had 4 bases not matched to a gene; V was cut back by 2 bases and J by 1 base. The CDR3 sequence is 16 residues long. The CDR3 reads CASSLAGQGGTDTQYF. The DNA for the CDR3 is TGTGCCAGCAGCTTAGCGGGACAGGGAGGCACAGATACGCAGTATTTT. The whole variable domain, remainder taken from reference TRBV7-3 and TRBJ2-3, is GAGVSQTPSNKVTEKGKYVELRCDPISGHTALYWYRQSLGQGPEFLIYFQGTGAADDSGLPNDRFFAVRPEGSVSTLKIQRTERGDSAVYLCASSLAGQGGTDTQYFGPGTRLTVL.

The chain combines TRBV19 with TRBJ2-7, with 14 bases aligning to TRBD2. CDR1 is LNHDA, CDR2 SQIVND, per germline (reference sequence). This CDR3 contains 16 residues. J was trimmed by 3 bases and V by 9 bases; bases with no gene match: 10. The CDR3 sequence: CASRLAGGPNIYEQYF. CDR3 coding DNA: TGTGCCAGCAGACTAGCGGGAGGGCCGAATATCTACGAGCAGTACTTC. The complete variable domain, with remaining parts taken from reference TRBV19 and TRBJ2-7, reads DGGITQSPKYLFRKEGQNVTLSCEQNLNHDAMYWYRQDPGQGLRLIYYSQIVNDFQKGDIAEGYSVSREKKESFPLTVTSAQKNPTAFYLCASRLAGGPNIYEQYFGPGTRLTVT.

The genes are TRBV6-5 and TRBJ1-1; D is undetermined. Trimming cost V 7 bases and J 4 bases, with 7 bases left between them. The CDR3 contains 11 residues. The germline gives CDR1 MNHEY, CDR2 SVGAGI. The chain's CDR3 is CASTQGTEAFF. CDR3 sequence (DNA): TGTGCCAGCACCCAAGGCACTGAAGCTTTCTTT.

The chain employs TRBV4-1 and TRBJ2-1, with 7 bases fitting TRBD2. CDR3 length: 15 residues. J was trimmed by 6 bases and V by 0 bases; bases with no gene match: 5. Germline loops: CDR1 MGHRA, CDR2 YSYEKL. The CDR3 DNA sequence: TGCGCCAGCAGCCAAGAACGGGGGAGGGCCAATGAGCAGTTCTTC. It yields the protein CASSQERGRANEQFF.

CDR3: CASSQPGLAGGPINEQFF. CDR3 coding DNA: TGCGCCAGCAGCCAACCCGGACTAGCGGGAGGGCCTATCAATGAGCAGTTCTTC. The gene calls are TRBV4-1 and TRBJ2-1; 15 bases fit TRBD2. CDR1 and CDR2 from the germline V gene are MGHRA and YSYEKL. The CDR3 runs to 18 residues. The V and J ends lost 2 bases and 6 bases, in that order; junction bases with no gene match: 8.

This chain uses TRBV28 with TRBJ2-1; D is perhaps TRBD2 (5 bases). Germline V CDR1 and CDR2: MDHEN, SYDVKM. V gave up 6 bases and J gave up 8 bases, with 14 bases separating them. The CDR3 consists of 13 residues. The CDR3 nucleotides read TGTGCCAGCAGCCCCGAGGGAGTAGATGAGCAGTTCTTC. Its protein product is CASSPEGVDEQFF.

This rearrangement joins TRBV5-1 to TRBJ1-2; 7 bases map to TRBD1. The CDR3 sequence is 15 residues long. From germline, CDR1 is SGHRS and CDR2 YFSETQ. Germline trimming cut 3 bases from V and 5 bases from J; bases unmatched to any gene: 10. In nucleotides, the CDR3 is TGCGCCAGCAGCTCGGATGACAGGGTTCTTTATGGCTACACCTTC. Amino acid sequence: CASSSDDRVLYGYTF.

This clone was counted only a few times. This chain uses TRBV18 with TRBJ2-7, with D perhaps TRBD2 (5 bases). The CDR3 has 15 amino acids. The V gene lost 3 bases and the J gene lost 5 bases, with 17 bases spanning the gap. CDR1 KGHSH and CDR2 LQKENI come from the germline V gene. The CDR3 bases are TGTGCCAGCTCACCCCTAAGCGGCGCAGGCCACGAGCAGTACTTC. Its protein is CASSPLSGAGHEQYF.

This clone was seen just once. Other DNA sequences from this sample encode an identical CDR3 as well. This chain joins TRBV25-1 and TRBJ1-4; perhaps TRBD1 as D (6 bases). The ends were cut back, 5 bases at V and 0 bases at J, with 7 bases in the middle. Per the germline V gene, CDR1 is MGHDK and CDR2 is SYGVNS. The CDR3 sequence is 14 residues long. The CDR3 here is CASSRTATNEKLFF. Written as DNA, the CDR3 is TGTGCCAGCAGTAGGACAGCAACTAATGAAAAACTGTTTTTT.

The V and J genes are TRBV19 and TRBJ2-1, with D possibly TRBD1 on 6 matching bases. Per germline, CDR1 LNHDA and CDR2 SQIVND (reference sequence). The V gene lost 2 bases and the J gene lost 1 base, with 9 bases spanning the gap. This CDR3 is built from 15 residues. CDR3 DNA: TGTGCCAGTAGTATATGGGGGACATCCTACAATGAGCAGTTCTTC. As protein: CASSIWGTSYNEQFF.

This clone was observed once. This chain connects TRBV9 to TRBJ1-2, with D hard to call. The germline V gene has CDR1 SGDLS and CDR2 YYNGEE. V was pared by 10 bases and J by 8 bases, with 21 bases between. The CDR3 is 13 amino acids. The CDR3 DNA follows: TGTGCCGGCCTTGGAGTCTTCCCTCGCGGCTACACCTTC. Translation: CAGLGVFPRGYTF.

The chain's CDR3 is CASRAGGPISNQPQHF. CDR3 DNA sequence: TGTGCCAGCAGGGCAGGGGGCCCAATTAGCAATCAGCCCCAGCATTTT. V is TRBV21-1 and J is TRBJ1-5; the table assigns TRBD1, which was not confirmed against the DNA. TRBV21-1 is reported as a pseudogene. The CDR3 runs 16 residues.

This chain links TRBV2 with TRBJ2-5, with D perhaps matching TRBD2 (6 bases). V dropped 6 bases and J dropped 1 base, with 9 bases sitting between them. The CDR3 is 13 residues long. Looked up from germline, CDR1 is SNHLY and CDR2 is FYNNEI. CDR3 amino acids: CASRWGVQETQYF. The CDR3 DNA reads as TGTGCCAGCAGATGGGGGGTCCAAGAGACCCAGTACTTC.